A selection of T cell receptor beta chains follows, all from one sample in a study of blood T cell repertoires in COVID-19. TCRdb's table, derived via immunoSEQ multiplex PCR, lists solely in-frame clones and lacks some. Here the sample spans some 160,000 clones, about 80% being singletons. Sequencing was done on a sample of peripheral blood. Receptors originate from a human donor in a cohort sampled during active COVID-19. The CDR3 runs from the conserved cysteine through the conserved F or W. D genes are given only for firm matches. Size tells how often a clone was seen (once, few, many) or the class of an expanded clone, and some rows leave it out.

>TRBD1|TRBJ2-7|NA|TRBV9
CASSAGQETYEQYF
TGTGCCAGCAGCGCGGGACAGGAAACCTACGAGCAGTACTTC
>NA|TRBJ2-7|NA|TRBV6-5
CASSYSGASDEQYF
TGTGCCAGCAGTTACTCGGGAGCCAGCGACGAGCAGTACTTC
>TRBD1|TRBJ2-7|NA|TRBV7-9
CASSLWDSRYEQYF
TGTGCCAGCAGCCTGTGGGACAGCCGATACGAGCAGTACTTC
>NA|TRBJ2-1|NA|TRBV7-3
CASSFRQENEQFF
TGTGCCAGCAGCTTCAGACAGGAGAATGAGCAGTTCTTC
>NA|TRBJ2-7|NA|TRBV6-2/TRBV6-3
CASSRLREQYF
TGTGCCAGCAGCCGACTGAGGGAGCAGTACTTC
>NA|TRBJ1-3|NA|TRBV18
CASSPETVSGNTIYF
TGTGCCAGCTCACCAGAGACAGTCTCTGGAAACACCATATATTTT
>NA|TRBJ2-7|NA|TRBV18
CASSRELREQYF
TGTGCCAGCTCACGAGAACTGAGGGAGCAGTACTTC
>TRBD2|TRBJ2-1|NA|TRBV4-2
CASSQDKASGRAHEQFF
TGTGCCAGCAGCCAAGATAAGGCTAGCGGGAGGGCCCATGAGCAGTTCTTC
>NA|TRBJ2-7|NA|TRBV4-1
CASSQVEEYEQYF
TGCGCCAGCAGCCAAGTAGAAGAGTACGAGCAGTACTTC
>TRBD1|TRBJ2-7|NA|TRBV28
CASSFPGTGYEQYF
TGTGCCAGCAGTTTCCCCGGGACAGGGTACGAGCAGTACTTC
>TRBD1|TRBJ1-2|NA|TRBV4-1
CASSQGDRGGYGYTF
TGCGCCAGCAGCCAAGGGGACAGGGGTGGCTATGGCTACACCTTC
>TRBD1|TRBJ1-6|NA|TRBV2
CARQGASSPLHF
TGTGCGAGACAGGGGGCTAGTTCACCCCTCCACTTT
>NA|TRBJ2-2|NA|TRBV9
CASSPYNGELFF
TGTGCCAGCAGCCCCTATAACGGGGAGCTGTTTTTT
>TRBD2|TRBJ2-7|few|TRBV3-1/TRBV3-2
CASSQDDSGRNYEQYF
TGTGCCAGCAGCCAAGATGATAGCGGGAGGAACTACGAGCAGTACTTC
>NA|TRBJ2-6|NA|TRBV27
CASSLSNYGSGANVLTF
TGTGCCAGCAGTTTATCGAATTACGGCTCTGGGGCCAACGTCCTGACTTTC
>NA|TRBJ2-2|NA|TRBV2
CASSPSGAGELFF
TGTGCCAGCAGTCCATCGGGGGCCGGGGAGCTGTTTTTT
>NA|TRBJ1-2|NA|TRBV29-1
CSVTTGARNYGYTF
TGCAGCGTGACGACAGGCGCACGTAACTATGGCTACACCTTC